Below are 28 T cell receptor beta chains sequenced from a single sample in a study of blood T cell repertoires in COVID-19. Clones were read by immunoSEQ multiplex PCR, and TCRdb kept only the in-frame ones, dropping some. This table holds around 310,000 clones, over 85% found once. The sequencing input was PBMCs or T cells enriched from blood (not recorded which). These receptors were collected from a woman in her 30s who had recovered from COVID-19.

V and J are TRBV28 and TRBJ2-5, with a weak D call TRBD1 (5 bases). CDR3 length: 14 amino acids. V lost 4 bases and J lost 5, with 14 bases in between. From germline, CDR1 is MDHEN and CDR2 SYDVKM. CDR3 in DNA: TGTGCCAGCAGTTACGCAGGGCTTGAGGAGACCCAGTACTTC. This translates into CASSYAGLEETQYF.

The chain carries TRBV2 and TRBJ1-1; D possibly corresponds to TRBD1 (5 bases). V lost 2 bases and J lost 4, with 11 bases in between. Germline V gene data show CDR1 as SNHLY and CDR2 as FYNNEI. The CDR3 loop spans 14 amino acids. CDR3 sequence: CASSERVQGTEAFF. The CDR3 bases are TGTGCCAGCAGTGAAAGGGTCCAGGGCACTGAAGCTTTCTTT.

The chain employs TRBV2 and TRBJ1-4, with a possible D match to TRBD1 (5 bases). V shed 4 bases and J shed 0 bases, with 9 bases lying between them. The CDR3 is 15 residues long. Looked up from germline, CDR1 is SNHLY and CDR2 is FYNNEI. CDR3 DNA: TGTGCCAGCAGTGTTTGGACAACAACTAATGAAAAACTGTTTTTT. Its translation is CASSVWTTTNEKLFF.

Here the CDR3 reads CASTLQDGAPQETQYF. CDR3 sequence (DNA): TGCGCCAGCACATTACAAGACGGAGCCCCCCAAGAGACCCAGTACTTC. The chain carries TRBV5-1 and TRBJ2-5; unclear D gene. Germline V gene data show CDR1 as SGHRS and CDR2 as YFSETQ. V dropped 6 bases and J dropped 1 base, with 19 bases sitting between them. The CDR3 is made up of 16 amino acids.

V gene TRBV2 combines with J gene TRBJ2-5; 9 nucleotides align to TRBD1. J was trimmed by 0 bases and V by 1 base; bases with no gene match: 3. Germline V CDR1 and CDR2: SNHLY, FYNNEI. The CDR3 covers 16 residues. In DNA, the CDR3 is TGTGCCAGCAGTGAAGTGGGGACAGGGAACCAAGAGACCCAGTACTTC. This sequence encodes CASSEVGTGNQETQYF. The whole variable domain, filled in from reference TRBV2 and TRBJ2-5, reads EPEVTQTPSHQVTQMGQEVILRCVPISNHLYFYWYRQILGQKVEFLVSFYNNEISEKSEIFDDQFSVERPDGSNFTLKIRSTKLEDSAMYFCASSEVGTGNQETQYFGPGTRLLVL.

This chain uses TRBV29-1 with TRBJ2-7, with a weak D call TRBD1 (5 bases). There are 15 residues in the CDR3. The V end was cut by 0 bases, the J end by 1 base, with 13 bases between. The germline V gene has CDR1 SQVTM and CDR2 ANQGSEA. For the CDR3, the DNA is TGCAGCGTTGAAGATCGAGAAGGGGAATCCTACGAGCAGTACTTC. It is translated as CSVEDREGESYEQYF.

The chain uses TRBV7-9 and TRBJ2-2; TRBD2 matches at 9 bases. This CDR3 spans 16 amino acids. Trimming took 3 bases from V and 3 from J; bases not matched to a gene: 5. Germline V lookup: CDR1 SEHNR, CDR2 FQNEAQ (reference sequence). The CDR3, as DNA: TGTGCCAGCAGCTTTAGCGGGAGTATGGACACCGGGGAGCTGTTTTTT. The encoded protein is CASSFSGSMDTGELFF.

J is TRBJ1-5 and V is TRBV28, with 7 bases lining up with TRBD1. V shed 8 bases and J 2 bases; nucleotides not matched to a gene: 12. Germline values: CDR1 MDHEN, CDR2 SYDVKM. The CDR3 sequence is 16 residues long. CDR3 region: CASQSPLTGRNQPQHF. The CDR3 nucleotides are TGTGCCAGCCAGTCCCCACTGACAGGGCGCAATCAGCCCCAGCATTTT.

This sequence joins TRBV16 and TRBJ1-5; D gene unclear. This CDR3 comprises 13 residues. Germline V gives CDR1 KGHSY, CDR2 FQNENV. Deletions cut 2 bases from V and 6 bases from J, with 8 bases between. The CDR3 nucleotides read TGTGCCAGCAGCCAAAGCGAGCGTCAGCCCCAGCATTTT. Protein sequence: CASSQSERQPQHF.

This clone has a single count. The gene calls are TRBV5-4 and TRBJ2-7; 7 bases line up with TRBD2. This CDR3 comprises 15 residues. The germline V gene has CDR1 SGHNT and CDR2 YYREEE (reference sequence). J was trimmed by 7 bases and V by 2 bases; bases with no gene match: 12. CDR3 amino acids: CASSFLGGGPWEQYF. The CDR3 DNA reads TGTGCCAGCAGCTTTTTGGGGGGAGGGCCGTGGGAGCAGTACTTC.

V and J are TRBV19 and TRBJ2-5; perhaps TRBD1 as D (5 bases). With 3 bases removed from V and 5 bases from J, the gap between germline ends came to 13 bases. Germline V gene lookup returns CDR1 LNHDA and CDR2 SQIVND (reference sequence). The CDR3 is 14 amino acids. The CDR3 sequence is CASSIEGPGETQYF. The CDR3 nucleotides read TGTGCCAGTAGTATCGAAGGGCCAGGGGAGACCCAGTACTTC.

This clone was seen more than once but under ten times. The rearrangement joins TRBV2 to TRBJ1-2, with 9 bases lining up with TRBD1. Germline V gene data show CDR1 as SNHLY and CDR2 as FYNNEI. The CDR3 spans 15 residues. V lost 5 bases, J lost 0 bases, and 4 bases stayed unmatched. The CDR3 is CASSPRDRANYGYTF. The CDR3 DNA is TGTGCCAGCAGTCCCCGGGACAGGGCTAACTATGGCTACACCTTC.

The rearrangement links TRBV25-1 to TRBJ2-1; 10 positions agree with TRBD2. Germline CDR1 MGHDK, CDR2 SYGVNS. V lost 3 bases and J lost 9; bases outside the gene matches: 14. CDR3 length: 17 amino acids. The CDR3 region has the DNA TGTGCCAGCAGTGAGTCCTCGTTCCAAATAGCGGGGGGTGAGCAGTTCTTC. Its protein is CASSESSFQIAGGEQFF.

On this clone: Different DNA sequences within this sample yield the same CDR3. The chain combines TRBV28 with TRBJ2-6; 10 bases match TRBD1. This CDR3 is built from 16 residues. The germline V gene encodes CDR1 MDHEN and CDR2 SYDVKM. V shed 5 bases and J 8 bases; nucleotides not matched to a gene: 9. CDR3 nucleotide sequence: TGTGCCAGCAGTGCCCCGACAGGGGGCCCCTCCAACGTCCTGACTTTC. It encodes CASSAPTGGPSNVLTF.

V gene TRBV6-2 or TRBV6-3 combines with J gene TRBJ1-5, with TRBD1 matching over 9 bases. Germline assignment: CDR1 MNHEY and CDR2 SVGEGT. Losses at the gene ends were 2 bases for V and 5 bases for J; bases not matched to a gene: 1. The CDR3 spans 14 residues. CDR3 bases: TGTGCCAGCAGTTACAACAGGGGGCATCAGCCCCAGCATTTT. Its protein is CASSYNRGHQPQHF.

The V and J genes are TRBV4-2 and TRBJ2-3; the match to TRBD2 covers 7 bases. This CDR3 has 17 residues. V shed 4 bases and J 1 base; nucleotides not matched to a gene: 11. CDR1 LGHNA and CDR2 YNFKEQ come from the germline V gene. The CDR3 DNA reads as TGTGCCAGCAGCCCAGCCGGGGTAGCGGGTCGCACAGATACGCAGTATTTT. This translates into CASSPAGVAGRTDTQYF.

The chain is built from TRBV7-8 and TRBJ1-5; 8 bases map to TRBD1. The CDR3 sequence is 15 residues long. The V gene's germline CDR1 is SGHVS and CDR2 FQNEAQ. V lost 6 bases to trimming and J lost 6 bases; unmatched junction nucleotides: 10. Here the CDR3 DNA reads TGTGCCAGCAGTCCGTGGACAGGGAAGATTCAGCCCCAGCATTTT. It codes for CASSPWTGKIQPQHF.

This clone was observed a handful of times. The chain links TRBV21-1 to TRBJ1-2. TRBV21-1 is an annotated pseudogene. This CDR3 has 13 amino acids. Here the CDR3 DNA reads TGTGCCAGCAGTAATCCTACTAACTATGGCTACACCTTC. It codes for CASSNPTNYGYTF.

This clone has just one count. The chain couples TRBV19 to TRBJ1-6; 11 nucleotides align to TRBD1. This CDR3 region has 15 residues. Germline V CDR1 and CDR2: LNHDA, SQIVND (reference sequence). After removal of 5 bases from V and 10 bases from J, the junction contained 7 bases not matched to a gene. In nucleotides, the CDR3 is TGTGCCAGTAGTGCCCGGGACAGGGGGAGATCACCCCTCCACTTT. Translation: CASSARDRGRSPLHF. The full variable domain, with the rest looked up from reference TRBV19 and TRBJ1-6, is DGGITQSPKYLFRKEGQNVTLSCEQNLNHDAMYWYRQDPGQGLRLIYYSQIVNDFQKGDIAEGYSVSREKKESFPLTVTSAQKNPTAFYLCASSARDRGRSPLHFGNGTRLTVT.

For the CDR3, the DNA is TGTGCCAGCAGCTGGGGTCTAGCGGGAGGGCTCGCGAATGAGCAGTTCTTC. Its protein is CASSWGLAGGLANEQFF. The rearrangement joins TRBV5-6 to TRBJ2-1, with TRBD2 matching 12 bases. Germline V gene sequence: CDR1 SGHDT, CDR2 YYEEEE. The J segment lost 7 bases and the V segment lost 3 bases, leaving 11 bases of the junction unmatched. There are 17 residues in the CDR3.

The chain joins TRBV11-1 to TRBJ2-3; D is ambiguous. V gave up 5 bases and J gave up 0 bases, with 12 bases separating them. CDR3 length equals 15 residues. Germline V lookup: CDR1 SGHAT, CDR2 FQDESV (reference sequence). CDR3 protein: CASSLVGPSTDTQYF. The DNA for the CDR3 is TGTGCCAGCAGCCTGGTGGGCCCTAGCACAGATACGCAGTATTTT.

The sample holds one count of this clone. This chain joins TRBV19 and TRBJ2-7; a weak D match, TRBD2 (6 bases). CDR1 is LNHDA, CDR2 SQIVND, per germline (reference sequence). Trimming stripped 3 bases from V and 3 bases from J, with 9 bases between. CDR3 length equals 13 residues. CDR3 in amino acids: CASSMGGLYEQYF. The CDR3 DNA follows: TGTGCCAGTAGTATGGGGGGTCTCTACGAGCAGTACTTC. The complete variable domain, with remaining parts taken from reference TRBV19 and TRBJ2-7, reads DGGITQSPKYLFRKEGQNVTLSCEQNLNHDAMYWYRQDPGQGLRLIYYSQIVNDFQKGDIAEGYSVSREKKESFPLTVTSAQKNPTAFYLCASSMGGLYEQYFGPGTRLTVT.

The chain uses TRBV28 and TRBJ2-5; 7 nucleotides match TRBD1. The V and J ends lost 3 bases and 5 bases, in that order; junction bases with no gene match: 3. The germline V gene encodes CDR1 MDHEN and CDR2 SYDVKM. The CDR3 covers 13 residues. CDR3 residues: CASSLTGWETQYF. CDR3 in DNA: TGTGCCAGCAGTTTGACAGGGTGGGAGACCCAGTACTTC. The whole variable domain, remainder taken from reference TRBV28 and TRBJ2-5, is DVKVTQSSRYLVKRTGEKVFLECVQDMDHENMFWYRQDPGLGLRLIYFSYDVKMKEKGDIPEGYSVSREKKERFSLILESASTNQTSMYLCASSLTGWETQYFGPGTRLLVL.

About this clone: One junction end does not reproduce the germline sequence, and a read error may be involved. The rearrangement links TRBV7-7 to TRBJ2-5; the D gene is possibly TRBD1 (5 bases). From germline, CDR1 is SSHAT and CDR2 FNYEAQ (reference sequence). The length of the CDR3 is 15 residues. The CDR3 spells CASSFQGAHQETQYF. The DNA of the CDR3 is TGTGCTAGCAGCTTCCAAGGGGCACACCAAGAGACCCAGTACTTC.

The V and J genes are TRBV5-1 and TRBJ2-5; tentatively, D is TRBD2 (6 bases). The CDR3 runs to 17 residues. Trimming pared 1 base from V and 4 bases from J, leaving 20 bases between. CDR1 and CDR2 (germline): SGHRS, YFSETQ. This CDR3 is CASSLLAFSGAGETQYF. CDR3 nucleotide sequence: TGCGCCAGCAGCTTGCTCGCTTTTAGCGGAGCGGGAGAGACCCAGTACTTC.

The chain joins TRBV18 to TRBJ2-3, with D tentatively TRBD2 (6 bases). CDR3 size: 17 residues. The ends were cut back, 1 base at V and 2 bases at J, with 16 bases in the middle. Germline CDR1 KGHSH, CDR2 LQKENI. As DNA, the CDR3 is TGTGCCAGCTCACCACTTCAAGCGGGCACAGCCACAGATACGCAGTATTTT. This sequence encodes CASSPLQAGTATDTQYF.

The V gene is TRBV19, the J gene TRBJ2-5; D is possibly TRBD1 (6 bases). The CDR3 length is 15 residues. The V end lost 3 bases, the J end lost 3 bases, and 14 bases lay between the germline ends. CDR1 is LNHDA, CDR2 SQIVND, per germline (reference sequence). The CDR3: CASSMGFEGEETQYF. The CDR3 DNA is TGTGCCAGTAGTATGGGGTTCGAGGGGGAAGAGACCCAGTACTTC.

The genes are TRBV7-3 and TRBJ2-1; 11 bases match TRBD2. CDR3 length: 16 amino acids. V was clipped by 4 bases and J by 7 bases; unmatched bases: 9. Germline V CDR1 and CDR2: SGHTA, FQGTGA. As DNA, the CDR3 is TGTGCCAGCAGCTCCTCTAGCGGGGGGCCCCGGAATGAGCAGTTCTTC. This codes for CASSSSSGGPRNEQFF.